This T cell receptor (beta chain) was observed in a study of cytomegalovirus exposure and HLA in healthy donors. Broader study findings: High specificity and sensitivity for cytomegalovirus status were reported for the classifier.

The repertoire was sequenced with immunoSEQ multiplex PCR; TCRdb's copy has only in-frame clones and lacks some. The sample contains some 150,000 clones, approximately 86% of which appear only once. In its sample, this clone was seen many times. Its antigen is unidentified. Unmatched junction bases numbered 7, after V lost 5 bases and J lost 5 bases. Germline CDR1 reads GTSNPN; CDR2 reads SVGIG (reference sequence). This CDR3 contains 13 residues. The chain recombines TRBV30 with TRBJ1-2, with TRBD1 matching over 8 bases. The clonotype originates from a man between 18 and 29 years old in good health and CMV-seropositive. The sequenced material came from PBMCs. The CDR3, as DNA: TGTGCCTGGGGCCGGGACAGGCCTTATGGCTACACCTTC. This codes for CAWGRDRPYGYTF.